The next 10 T cell receptor beta chains were all read from a single sample in a study of blood T cells in healthy people across ages. Through a sample-barcoded 5' primer and a J-beta primer mix, a second PCR was run for roughly 7 to 12 cycles. From the 5' RACE reads, TCRdb called clonotypes with MiXCR, one entry per CDR3 protein. The table has about 640,000 distinct CDR3 sequences, roughly three fifths seen once. Sequencing was carried out using blood. The receptors come from a man aged 55-75 years in good health.

The chain couples TRBV20-1 to TRBJ2-6, with D unresolved. The CDR3 totals 14 residues. V dropped 6 bases and J dropped 1 base, with 10 bases sitting between them. CDR1 is DFQATT and CDR2 is SNEGSKA in the germline V gene (reference sequence). The CDR3 DNA reads TGCAGTGCAACCCCCTGGTCTGGGGCCAACGTCCTGACTTTC. This gives the protein CSATPWSGANVLTF.

This sequence joins TRBV3-1 and TRBJ2-7; 9 bases line up with TRBD1. V gave up 3 bases and J gave up 6 bases; unmatched junction bases: 9. This CDR3 region has 15 residues. The germline CDR1 and CDR2 sequences are LGHDT and YNNKEL (reference sequence). The CDR3 region is CASSQQPGQGSEQYF. Written as DNA, the CDR3 is TGTGCCAGCAGCCAGCAACCGGGACAGGGCTCCGAGCAGTACTTC.

The V call is TRBV10-3, the J call TRBJ1-1, with D possibly TRBD1 on 5 matching bases. With 10 bases removed from V and 7 bases from J, the gap between germline ends came to 22 bases. This CDR3 has 14 amino acids. Germline V gene sequence: CDR1 ENHRY, CDR2 SYGVKD. CDR3 sequence: CATKPGGEGNEAFF. CDR3 bases: TGTGCCACCAAACCCGGGGGGGAGGGCAATGAAGCTTTCTTT.

J is TRBJ2-1 and V is TRBV7-8, with D tentatively TRBD2 (5 bases). This CDR3 contains 13 residues. Trimming removed 1 base at V and 8 bases at J, with 9 bases between. Germline CDR1 and CDR2: SGHVS and FQNEAQ. The CDR3 DNA is TGTGCCAGCAGCTTAGTGCAGAGGGATGAGCAGTTCTTC. Translating gives CASSLVQRDEQFF. Drawing the rest from reference TRBV7-8 and TRBJ2-1, the complete variable domain is GAGVSQSPRYKVAKRGQDVALRCDPISGHVSLFWYQQALGQGPEFLTYFQNEAQLDKSGLPSDRFFAERPEGSVSTLKIQRTQQEDSAVYLCASSLVQRDEQFFGPGTRLTVL.

The chain uses TRBV7-9 and TRBJ2-3; D gene ambiguous. The V and J ends lost 3 bases and 4 bases respectively, with 11 bases between them. CDR3 length equals 14 residues. Germline CDR1 is SEHNR and CDR2 is FQNEAQ (reference sequence). Here the CDR3 reads CASSFSGEADTQYF. CDR3 coding DNA: TGTGCCAGCAGCTTTTCTGGGGAAGCAGATACGCAGTATTTT.

This clonotype was detected a few times. This rearrangement joins TRBV29-1 to TRBJ1-2; D is ambiguous. The CDR3 sequence is 11 residues long. V lost 3 bases to trimming and J lost 4 bases, with 6 bases between them. CDR1 is SQVTM, CDR2 ANQGSEA, per germline. For the CDR3, the DNA is TGCAGCGTTGAGACCGGCTATGGCTACACCTTC. It is translated as CSVETGYGYTF. The full variable domain, its missing parts supplied by reference TRBV29-1 and TRBJ1-2, is SAVISQKPSRDICQRGTSLTIQCQVDSQVTMMFWYRQQPGQSLTLIATANQGSEATYESGFVIDKFPISRPNLTFSTLTVSNMSPEDSSIYLCSVETGYGYTFGSGTRLTVV.

This sequence joins TRBV9 and TRBJ2-3; possibly TRBD2 for D (6 bases). The ends were cut back, 0 bases at V and 10 bases at J, with 12 bases in the middle. CDR3 length: 13 residues. Germline V gene data show CDR1 as SGDLS and CDR2 as YYNGEE. The CDR3: CASSVGPRDSQYF. CDR3 in DNA: TGTGCCAGCAGCGTAGGGCCCCGGGACTCGCAGTATTTT.

J is TRBJ2-1 and V is TRBV5-1; TRBD2 matches 8 bases. J lost 6 bases, V lost 4 bases, and 12 bases had no gene match. Germline values: CDR1 SGHRS, CDR2 YFSETQ. The CDR3 extends over 16 amino acids. CDR3 DNA sequence: TGCGCCAGCAGCGCGCGCGGGGGGTGGCAATTCAATGAGCAGTTCTTC. This translates into CASSARGGWQFNEQFF.

This clonotype was detected only a few times. The chain employs TRBV9 and TRBJ2-5; 10 bases fit TRBD2. The V gene end was trimmed by 0 bases and the J gene end by 5 bases; junction bases not matched to a gene: 4. The CDR3 is 15 residues long. Germline V gene lookup returns CDR1 SGDLS and CDR2 YYNGEE. The CDR3 loop reads CASSVGSGGLETQYF. CDR3 sequence (DNA): TGTGCCAGCAGCGTAGGTAGCGGGGGGCTGGAGACCCAGTACTTC. Complete variable domain (other parts from reference TRBV9 and TRBJ2-5): DSGVTQTPKHLITATGQRVTLRCSPRSGDLSVYWYQQSLDQGLQFLIQYYNGEERAKGNILERFSAQQFPDLHSELNLSSLELGDSALYFCASSVGSGGLETQYFGPGTRLLVL.

J is TRBJ2-3 and V is TRBV20-1; possible D gene TRBD2, 6 bases. The CDR3 totals 15 residues. V dropped 6 bases and J dropped 1 base, with 17 bases sitting between them. Germline V gene data show CDR1 as DFQATT and CDR2 as SNEGSKA (reference sequence). The CDR3 DNA is TGCAGTGCCCTTACTGGAGGCGGGGGCACAGATACGCAGTATTTT. Protein sequence: CSALTGGGGTDTQYF.